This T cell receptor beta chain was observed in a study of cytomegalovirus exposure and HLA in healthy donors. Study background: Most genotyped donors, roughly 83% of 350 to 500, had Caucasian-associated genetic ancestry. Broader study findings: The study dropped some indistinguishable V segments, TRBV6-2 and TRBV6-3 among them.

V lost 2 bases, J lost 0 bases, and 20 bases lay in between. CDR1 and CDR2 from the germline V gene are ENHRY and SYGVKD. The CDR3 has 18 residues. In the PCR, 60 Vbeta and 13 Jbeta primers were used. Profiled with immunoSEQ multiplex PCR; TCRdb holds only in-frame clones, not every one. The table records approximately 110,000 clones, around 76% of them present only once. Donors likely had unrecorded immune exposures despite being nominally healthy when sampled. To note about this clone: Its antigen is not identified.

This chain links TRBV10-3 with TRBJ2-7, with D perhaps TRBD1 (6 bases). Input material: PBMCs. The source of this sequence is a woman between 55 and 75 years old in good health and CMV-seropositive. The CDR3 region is CAISEVWVGDMGSYEQYF. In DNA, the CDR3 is TGTGCCATCAGTGAGGTTTGGGTGGGGGACATGGGCTCCTACGAGCAGTACTTC.